This T cell receptor (beta chain) was documented in a study of T cells in tuberculosis. V shed 3 bases, J shed 8 bases, and the junction held 5 bases outside the gene matches. CDR3 length: 15 amino acids. CDR1 is SGHNT, CDR2 YENEEA, per germline. Profiling relied on immunoSEQ multiplex PCR, and the TCRdb table lists in-frame clones only, not all of them. The sample records 80,000 to 100,000 clones, roughly 88% being singletons. Cells were sorted from thawed PBMC rested overnight and stained with GMM-loaded CD1B tetramer, viability dye and anti-CD3. The lipid loaded on the CD1B tetramers was C32 glucose monomycolate from Rhodococcus equi.

This rearrangement joins TRBV11-3 to TRBJ2-1; 12 nucleotides match TRBD2. The source is an adult woman with latent tuberculosis. Specimen: CD1b-GMM tetramer-negative cells sorted from PBMCs. CDR3 region: CASSLTSGGGDEQFF. DNA of the CDR3: TGTGCCAGCAGCTTGACTAGCGGGGGCGGGGATGAGCAGTTCTTC.